This is a list of T cell receptor beta chains from one sample in a study of T cells after yellow fever vaccination. From the 5' RACE reads, TCRdb called clonotypes with MiXCR, one entry per CDR3 protein. This sample has hundreds of thousands of distinct CDR3 sequences, with 8.7% found just once. The sample consisted of PBMCs, taken on the day of the first yellow fever vaccination. These TCRs come from a man between 18 and 29 years old who received the YFV17D yellow fever vaccine. Each CDR3 is given with its conserved first and last residue. D genes are given only for firm matches. The size entry is marked missing in some rows and otherwise reads once, few, many or a size class.

TGCAGTAAGGACAGGGAGCAGTACAATGAGCAGTTCTTC | CSKDREQYNEQFF | TRBD1 | TRBJ2-1 | 13 | - | TRBV20-1
TGCAGTGCTGACGGGGGGCATGGAGAGACCCAGTACTTC | CSADGGHGETQYF | - | TRBJ2-5 | 13 | few | TRBV20-1
TGTGCCAGCAGCTCCACCCAGGCAGGACAGGGGCTCATGAACACTGAAGCTTTCTTT | CASSSTQAGQGLMNTEAFF | TRBD1 | TRBJ1-1 | 19 | - | TRBV9
TGTGCCAGCAGATTCCGGGACAGGGGGGGACTACAAGAGACCCAGTACTTC | CASRFRDRGGLQETQYF | TRBD1 | TRBJ2-5 | 17 | few | TRBV28
TGTGCCAGTAGTGAGCGGGGGGCGGATATAGATACGCAGTATTTT | CASSERGADIDTQYF | TRBD2 | TRBJ2-3 | 15 | - | TRBV19
TGTGCCAGCAGCTCCATTGCCGGGACAGTAGCGCCTGGGGCCAACGTCCTGACTTTC | CASSSIAGTVAPGANVLTF | TRBD1 | TRBJ2-6 | 19 | few | TRBV11-2
TGTGCTAGCAGCTTAGACCCCTCTACAGGGCCGAACACCGGGGAGCTGTTTTTT | CASSLDPSTGPNTGELFF | - | TRBJ2-2 | 18 | many | TRBV7-7
TGTGCCAGCAGTGAGGGGAATTCACCCCTCCACTTT | CASSEGNSPLHF | - | TRBJ1-6 | 12 | few | TRBV6-1
TGTGCCAGCAGTTACTGGAGGGGGACGGGCAATCAGCCCCAGCATTTT | CASSYWRGTGNQPQHF | - | TRBJ1-5 | 16 | few | TRBV6-2/TRBV6-3
TGCAGTGCTAGCGGCGGGGATGGCACAGATACGCAGTATTTT | CSASGGDGTDTQYF | - | TRBJ2-3 | 14 | - | TRBV20-1
TGCGCCAGCAGTCAAAACCCACTAGCGGGTACCACAGATACGCAGTATTTT | CASSQNPLAGTTDTQYF | TRBD2 | TRBJ2-3 | 17 | - | TRBV4-1
TGCAGTATCGGCGGGGGCGCCACAGATACGCAGTATTTT | CSIGGGATDTQYF | - | TRBJ2-3 | 13 | few | TRBV20-1
TGCGCCAGCAGCCAAGTTCTGGGGCAGAATTCACCCCTCCACTTT | CASSQVLGQNSPLHF | - | TRBJ1-6 | 15 | - | TRBV4-3
TGCGCCAGCAGCTCCGGGACTACCTACACCGGGGAGCTGTTTTTT | CASSSGTTYTGELFF | TRBD2 | TRBJ2-2 | 15 | - | TRBV5-1
TGTGCCAGCACCGAGGGGAACGGGGCCAACGTCCTGACTTTC | CASTEGNGANVLTF | - | TRBJ2-6 | 14 | many | TRBV28
TGTGCCATGGGACTAGCGGGCTTCTGCGAGCAGTACTTC | CAMGLAGFCEQYF | TRBD2 | TRBJ2-7 | 13 | - | TRBV5-6
TGTGCCAGCATTGAACAGGGGGACACTGAAGCTTTCTTT | CASIEQGDTEAFF | TRBD1 | TRBJ1-1 | 13 | few | TRBV12-3/TRBV12-4
TGCGCCAGCAGCCCGGGACAGATCGCAACTAATGAAAAACTGTTTTTT | CASSPGQIATNEKLFF | TRBD1 | TRBJ1-4 | 16 | - | TRBV5-1
TGTGCCAGCAGTCGACGTACCTGGGATTCACCCCTCCACTTT | CASSRRTWDSPLHF | - | TRBJ1-6 | 14 | many | TRBV6-2/TRBV6-3
TGCAGTGCCGAAACCCCGGCCGGGGGCCCTAGCACAGATACGCAGTATTTT | CSAETPAGGPSTDTQYF | - | TRBJ2-3 | 17 | many | TRBV20-1
TGCGCCAGCAGCCGAGCTGGGGGGGGGGCTGAAGCTTTCTTT | CASSRAGGGAEAFF | - | TRBJ1-1 | 14 | - | TRBV4-3
TGTGCCAGCAGTGACGGGACAAACACCGGGGAGCTGTTTTTT | CASSDGTNTGELFF | - | TRBJ2-2 | 14 | many | TRBV6-4
TGTGCCAGCGCTAAGGGGGATACGCAGTATTTT | CASAKGDTQYF | - | TRBJ2-3 | 11 | few | TRBV7-9
TGCAGTGCTAGTCTTAGCCGGACCAGACAAGAGACCCAGTACTTC | CSASLSRTRQETQYF | - | TRBJ2-5 | 15 | many | TRBV20-1
TGCAGTGCTAGAGTGACTAGCGGGTCAGATACGCAGTATTTT | CSARVTSGSDTQYF | TRBD2 | TRBJ2-3 | 14 | few | TRBV20-1
TGTGCCAGCAGCCAAGATCTAGGGACTAGCGGGGGAGATACGCAGTATTTT | CASSQDLGTSGGDTQYF | TRBD2 | TRBJ2-3 | 17 | - | TRBV4-2
TGTGCCAGCAGCTCCGGGATTAACACCGGGGAGCTGTTTTTT | CASSSGINTGELFF | - | TRBJ2-2 | 14 | few | TRBV11-1
TGTGCCAGCAGCGGGGACCCTCATGAAGGGGAGACCCAGTACTTC | CASSGDPHEGETQYF | - | TRBJ2-5 | 15 | - | TRBV3-1
TGCGCCAGCCGCCGTGAAGGGAGTGGTTATACGGGAGAGACCCAGTACTTC | CASRREGSGYTGETQYF | - | TRBJ2-5 | 17 | - | TRBV5-1
TGCGCCAGCAGCTTGCGGGGGGTCCCTACCGACGAGCAGTACTTC | CASSLRGVPTDEQYF | TRBD2 | TRBJ2-7 | 15 | - | TRBV5-1
TGTGCCAGCAGGTCGCGGAGAGGCCAAAATCAGCCCCAGCATTTT | CASRSRRGQNQPQHF | - | TRBJ1-5 | 15 | - | TRBV12-3/TRBV12-4
TGTGCCAGCAGCCAAAGGCAGGATGAGCAGTTCTTC | CASSQRQDEQFF | - | TRBJ2-1 | 12 | - | TRBV12-3/TRBV12-4
TGTGCCAGCAGCCAGAGGTACAATGAGCAGTTCTTC | CASSQRYNEQFF | - | TRBJ2-1 | 12 | - | TRBV12-3/TRBV12-4
TGTGCCAGCAGTTTTACTTCGCCACACCAAGAGACCCAGTACTTC | CASSFTSPHQETQYF | - | TRBJ2-5 | 15 | - | TRBV28
TGTGCCAGCAGCCAAGATAGGGTAGGCAATCAGCCCCAGCATTTT | CASSQDRVGNQPQHF | - | TRBJ1-5 | 15 | - | TRBV4-2
TGCGCCAGCAGCCACAATAGGGGTTTTCAAGCTTTCTTT | CASSHNRGFQAFF | - | TRBJ1-1 | 13 | - | TRBV4-1
TGTGCCAGCTCACCGGCCGGCGGCGATGAGCAGTTCTTC | CASSPAGGDEQFF | - | TRBJ2-1 | 13 | - | TRBV18
TGTGCCACCAGCATTAGCGGGGGCGAGCAGTACTTC | CATSISGGEQYF | TRBD2 | TRBJ2-7 | 12 | - | TRBV15
TGTGCCACCAGTGATTCTTTAGGACAGGGGGGCGGGTTTAGCAATCAGCCCCAGCATTTT | CATSDSLGQGGGFSNQPQHF | TRBD1 | TRBJ1-5 | 20 | - | TRBV24-1
TGCGCCAGCAGCCAATTCAGGGCCCAAGAGACCCAGTACTTC | CASSQFRAQETQYF | - | TRBJ2-5 | 14 | - | TRBV4-1
TGTGCCAGTCGGGATTGGTCAGAACAAGAGACCCAGTACTTC | CASRDWSEQETQYF | - | TRBJ2-5 | 14 | few | TRBV7-2
TGTGCCAGATCAAGGGAACAGAACACTGAAGCTTTCTTT | CARSREQNTEAFF | - | TRBJ1-1 | 13 | many | TRBV10-3
TGTGCCAGCAGTTTATGGCCCAGCGAGCAGTACTTC | CASSLWPSEQYF | - | TRBJ2-7 | 12 | few | TRBV12-3/TRBV12-4
TGTGCCAGCAGCCAAGACAGCACCTATGGCTACACCTTC | CASSQDSTYGYTF | - | TRBJ1-2 | 13 | few | TRBV5-4
TGTGCCAGCAGGCCCTACCAAAGCCGCGGCCTTGAGGATGAGCAGTTCTTC | CASRPYQSRGLEDEQFF | - | TRBJ2-1 | 17 | - | TRBV6-1
TGTGCCAGCAGTCCTAAGGCGCCGGCCAGGGTATCACACAACTATGGCTACACCTTC | CASSPKAPARVSHNYGYTF | - | TRBJ1-2 | 19 | few | TRBV27